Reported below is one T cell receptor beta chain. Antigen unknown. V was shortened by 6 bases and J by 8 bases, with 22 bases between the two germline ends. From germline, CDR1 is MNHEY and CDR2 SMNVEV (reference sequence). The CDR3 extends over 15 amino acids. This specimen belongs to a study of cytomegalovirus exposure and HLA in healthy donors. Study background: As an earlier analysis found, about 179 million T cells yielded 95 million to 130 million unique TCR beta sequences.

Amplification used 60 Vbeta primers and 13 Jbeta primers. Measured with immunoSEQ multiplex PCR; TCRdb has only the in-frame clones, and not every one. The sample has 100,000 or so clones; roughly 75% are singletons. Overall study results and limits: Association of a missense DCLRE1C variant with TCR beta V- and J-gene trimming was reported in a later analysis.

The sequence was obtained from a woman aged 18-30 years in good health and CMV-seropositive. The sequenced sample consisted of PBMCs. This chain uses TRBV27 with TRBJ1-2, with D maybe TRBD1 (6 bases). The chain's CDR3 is CASRGRGSGVGGYTF. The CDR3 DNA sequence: TGTGCCAGCAGAGGGAGAGGGTCAGGGGTTGGCGGCTACACCTTC.